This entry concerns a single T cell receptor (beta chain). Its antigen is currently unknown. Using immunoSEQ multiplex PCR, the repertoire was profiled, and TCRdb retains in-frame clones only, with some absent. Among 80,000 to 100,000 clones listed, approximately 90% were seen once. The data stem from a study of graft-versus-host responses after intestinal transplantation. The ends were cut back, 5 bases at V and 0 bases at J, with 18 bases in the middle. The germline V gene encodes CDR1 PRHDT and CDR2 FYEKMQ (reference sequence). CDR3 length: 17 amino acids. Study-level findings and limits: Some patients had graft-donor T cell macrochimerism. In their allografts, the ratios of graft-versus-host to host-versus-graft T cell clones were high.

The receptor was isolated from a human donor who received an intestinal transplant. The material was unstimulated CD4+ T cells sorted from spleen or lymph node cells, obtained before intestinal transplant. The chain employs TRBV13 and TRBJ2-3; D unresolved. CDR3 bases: TGTGCCAGCAGCCATCCCCCACAGTCCTCTAGCACAGATACGCAGTATTTT. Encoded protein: CASSHPPQSSSTDTQYF.